The 20 T cell receptor beta chains below come from one sample, sequenced in a study of technical replicates of blood from four donors. TCRdb keeps only in-frame clones here, not all; method: immunoSEQ multiplex PCR. This table holds around 71,000 clones, over 85% found once. What was sequenced was T cells isolated from PBMCs. The receptors here all came from a human donor in good health.

The chain is built from TRBV5-8 and TRBJ1-1; the D is unclear. Germline V gene data show CDR1 as SGHTS and CDR2 as YDEGEE. The CDR3 is made up of 14 amino acids. V was cut by 0 bases and J by 6 bases, with 12 bases left in between. CDR3 protein: CASSLGVAVPEAFF. In nucleotides, the CDR3 is TGTGCCAGCAGCTTGGGGGTGGCGGTTCCTGAAGCTTTCTTT.

V is TRBV11-3 and J is TRBJ2-5, with 7 positions matching TRBD1. The CDR3 is 14 residues long. After removal of 4 bases from V and 1 base from J, the junction contained 3 bases not matched to a gene. Per germline, CDR1 SGHNT and CDR2 YENEEA. DNA for the CDR3: TGTGCCAGCAGCTATAGGACAGGCCAAGAGACCCAGTACTTC. Amino acids: CASSYRTGQETQYF.

J is TRBJ2-1 and V is TRBV9; D is unclear. Germline CDR1 is SGDLS and CDR2 is YYNGEE. The germline V and J ends were trimmed by 5 bases and 6 bases, with 9 bases remaining between them. The CDR3 contains 12 residues. The CDR3 nucleotides are TGTGCCAGCAGTCCAGGATTCAATGAGCAGTTCTTC. It translates to CASSPGFNEQFF. Complete variable domain (other parts from reference TRBV9 and TRBJ2-1): DSGVTQTPKHLITATGQRVTLRCSPRSGDLSVYWYQQSLDQGLQFLIQYYNGEERAKGNILERFSAQQFPDLHSELNLSSLELGDSALYFCASSPGFNEQFFGPGTRLTVL.

This clone was detected only once. J is TRBJ2-1 and V is TRBV11-3; 7 bases line up with TRBD1. The J segment lost 5 bases and the V segment lost 1 base, leaving 11 bases of the junction unmatched. The germline gives CDR1 SGHNT, CDR2 YENEEA. This CDR3 contains 17 residues. As DNA, the CDR3 is TGTGCCAGCAGCTTAGTGAGGGGGCCTTTTTTGGACAATGAGCAGTTCTTC. Protein: CASSLVRGPFLDNEQFF.

This rearrangement joins TRBV27 to TRBJ1-5; possible D gene TRBD1, 5 bases. The V end was cut by 6 bases, the J end by 7 bases, with 16 bases between. The CDR3 has 14 residues. Germline CDR1 is MNHEY and CDR2 is SMNVEV (reference sequence). The CDR3 DNA follows: TGTGCCAGCAGCCTTTGGCAGGGTTACCAGCCCCAGCATTTT. Translation: CASSLWQGYQPQHF.

This clone was picked up a small number of times. This sequence joins TRBV27 and TRBJ1-1; tentative D call: TRBD1 (6 bases). The germline CDR1 and CDR2 sequences are MNHEY and SMNVEV (reference sequence). The CDR3 spans 14 residues. The V gene lost 6 bases and the J gene lost 2 bases, with 13 bases spanning the gap. Here the CDR3 DNA reads TGTGCCAGCAGCACTACGGGGGGCAACACTGAAGCTTTCTTT. This sequence encodes CASSTTGGNTEAFF.

The chain combines TRBV11-2 with TRBJ2-1; 7 bases agree with TRBD2. Germline V gene sequence: CDR1 SGHAT, CDR2 FQNNGV. Germline trimming cut 5 bases from V and 7 bases from J; bases unmatched to any gene: 11. The CDR3 has 15 residues. The CDR3 loop is CASSIGLGGLNEQFF. As DNA, the CDR3 is TGTGCCAGCAGCATTGGACTGGGGGGGTTGAATGAGCAGTTCTTC.

This clone was seen only once. CDR3 DNA: TGTGCCAGCAGCACCCAACTTAACTATGGCTACACCTTC. Protein: CASSTQLNYGYTF. The chain has TRBV28 and TRBJ1-2, with D hard to call. CDR1 MDHEN and CDR2 SYDVKM come from the germline V gene. Trimming left V 6 bases short and J 1 base short, with 9 bases between. This CDR3 comprises 13 residues.

In nucleotides, the CDR3 is TGCGCCAGCGCGGCTGGGACAGCGGATCTTGACGGGGAGCTGTTTTTT. This gives the protein CASAAGTADLDGELFF. The rearrangement links TRBV5-1 to TRBJ2-2, with 7 bases identical to TRBD1. Germline CDR1 is SGHRS and CDR2 is YFSETQ. V was pared by 7 bases and J by 7 bases, with 16 bases of the junction left unmatched. The CDR3 totals 16 residues.

V usage is TRBV5-8 and J usage is TRBJ2-1, with TRBD1 matching over 11 bases. The CDR3 loop spans 15 amino acids. Per germline, CDR1 SGHTS and CDR2 YDEGEE. Trimming at V came to 5 bases and at J to 5 bases, leaving 6 bases not matched to a gene. This CDR3 reads CASSFGTGGNNEQFF. As DNA, the CDR3 is TGTGCCAGCAGTTTCGGGACAGGGGGAAACAATGAGCAGTTCTTC.

The gene calls are TRBV5-4 and TRBJ2-5, with 7 bases fitting TRBD2. The CDR3 is 15 residues long. V lost 3 bases, J lost 4 bases, and 9 bases stayed unmatched. Germline CDR1 reads SGHNT; CDR2 reads YYREEE (reference sequence). The CDR3 DNA reads as TGTGCCAGCAGCTCCGGACTAGATCCAAGAGAGACCCAGTACTTC. Amino acid sequence: CASSSGLDPRETQYF.

This clone showed up just a few times. The chain recombines TRBV7-8 with TRBJ1-1; TRBD1 aligns across 10 bases. Germline CDR1 reads SGHVS; CDR2 reads FQNEAQ. V lost 3 bases and J lost 2; bases outside the gene matches: 6. This CDR3 contains 16 residues. Here the CDR3 DNA reads TGTGCCAGCAGCTTCTGGACAGGGGGAGTAAACACTGAAGCTTTCTTT. Protein: CASSFWTGGVNTEAFF.

The chain uses TRBV28 and TRBJ1-1; no firm D call. The germline gives CDR1 MDHEN, CDR2 SYDVKM. Deletions cut 2 bases from V and 11 bases from J, with 12 bases between. CDR3 size: 12 residues. The CDR3 is CASSLGVSWAFF. The CDR3 DNA reads TGTGCCAGCAGTTTAGGTGTCAGTTGGGCTTTCTTT.

The chain links TRBV10-3 to TRBJ2-5; D possibly corresponds to TRBD2 (5 bases). Germline CDR1 reads ENHRY; CDR2 reads SYGVKD. This CDR3 region has 13 residues. Trimming took off 2 bases at V and 5 bases at J, with 9 bases between the two ends. CDR3 nucleotide sequence: TGTGCCATCAGTGAGAGCCGAGGGGAGACCCAGTACTTC. Residues: CAISESRGETQYF.

The chain is built from TRBV6-5 and TRBJ1-1; no definite D call. Trimming stripped 4 bases from V and 3 bases from J, with 12 bases between. Germline CDR1 is MNHEY and CDR2 is SVGAGI. There are 14 residues in the CDR3. CDR3 bases: TGTGCCAGCAGTTTACTGGTCGGTGACACTGAAGCTTTCTTT. Translating gives CASSLLVGDTEAFF.

This chain uses TRBV4-1 with TRBJ2-1; 9 bases align to TRBD2. Looked up from germline, CDR1 is MGHRA and CDR2 is YSYEKL. This CDR3 is 15 amino acids long. After removal of 2 bases from V and 6 bases from J, the junction contained 5 bases not matched to a gene. The CDR3 is CASSQPGLAPNEQFF. The CDR3 coding sequence is TGCGCCAGCAGCCAACCGGGACTAGCACCCAATGAGCAGTTCTTC.

The CDR3 DNA reads as TGTGCCAGCTCACCCGGGACTGGCCATCAGCCCCAGCATTTT. Encoded protein: CASSPGTGHQPQHF. The chain couples TRBV18 to TRBJ1-5; weak D call: TRBD1 (5 bases). The CDR3 consists of 14 residues. Between the trimmed V and J ends, which lost 3 bases and 5 bases, there was a span of 11 bases. The germline V gene encodes CDR1 KGHSH and CDR2 LQKENI.

V gene TRBV5-6 combines with J gene TRBJ1-5; D is possibly TRBD1 (6 bases). Per the germline V gene, CDR1 is SGHDT and CDR2 is YYEEEE. V lost 1 base, J lost 2 bases, and 13 bases lay in between. This CDR3 is 16 amino acids long. CDR3 in amino acids: CASSLSQGRGNQPQHF. In DNA, the CDR3 is TGTGCCAGCAGCTTGTCACAGGGCCGAGGCAATCAGCCCCAGCATTTT.

The chain uses TRBV6-1 and TRBJ1-5, with D possibly matching TRBD1 (5 bases). Germline-derived CDR1 and CDR2 are MNHNS and SASEGT. V shed 7 bases and J shed 5 bases, with 15 bases lying between them. The CDR3 totals 14 residues. CDR3 in DNA: TGTGCCAGCATGGAGGGGCTTGTCGATCAGCCCCAGCATTTT. It specifies CASMEGLVDQPQHF.

The chain is built from TRBV5-1 and TRBJ2-7, with 8 positions matching TRBD2. This CDR3 comprises 13 residues. Looked up from germline, CDR1 is SGHRS and CDR2 is YFSETQ. J gave up 3 bases and V 2 bases, and 1 base lay outside the gene matches. The CDR3: CASSFLAGYEQYF. The CDR3, as DNA: TGCGCCAGCAGCTTCCTAGCGGGCTACGAGCAGTACTTC. The variable domain in full, completed from reference TRBV5-1 and TRBJ2-7, reads KAGVTQTPRYLIKTRGQQVTLSCSPISGHRSVSWYQQTPGQGLQFLFEYFSETQRNKGNFPGRFSGRQFSNSRSEMNVSTLELGDSALYLCASSFLAGYEQYFGPGTRLTVT.